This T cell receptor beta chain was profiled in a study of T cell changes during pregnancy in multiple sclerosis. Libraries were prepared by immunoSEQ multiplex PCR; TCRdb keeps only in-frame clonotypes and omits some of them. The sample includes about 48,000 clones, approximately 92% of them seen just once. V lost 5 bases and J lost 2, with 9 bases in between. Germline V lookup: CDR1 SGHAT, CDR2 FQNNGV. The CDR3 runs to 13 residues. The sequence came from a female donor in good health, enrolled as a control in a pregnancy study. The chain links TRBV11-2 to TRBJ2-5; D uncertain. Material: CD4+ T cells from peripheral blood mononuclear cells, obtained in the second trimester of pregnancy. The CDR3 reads CASSPSTQETQYF. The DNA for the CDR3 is TGTGCCAGCAGCCCTTCGACACAAGAGACCCAGTACTTC.